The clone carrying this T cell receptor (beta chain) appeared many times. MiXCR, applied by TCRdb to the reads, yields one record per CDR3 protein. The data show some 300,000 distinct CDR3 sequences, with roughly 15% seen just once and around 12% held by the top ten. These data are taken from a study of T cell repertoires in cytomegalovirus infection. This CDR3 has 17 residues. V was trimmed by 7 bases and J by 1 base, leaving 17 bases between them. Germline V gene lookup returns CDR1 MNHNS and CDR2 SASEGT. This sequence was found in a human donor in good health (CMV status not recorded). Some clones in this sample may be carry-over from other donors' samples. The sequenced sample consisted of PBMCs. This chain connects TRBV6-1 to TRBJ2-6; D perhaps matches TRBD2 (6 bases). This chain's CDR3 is CASTSPGRLSGANVLTF. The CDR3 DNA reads TGTGCCAGCACTTCCCCTGGGAGGTTGTCTGGGGCCAACGTCCTGACTTTC.